One sample yielded the 8 T cell receptor beta chains listed below, sequenced in a study of Ad26.COV2.S vaccination and SARS-CoV-2 variants. The repertoire was sequenced with immunoSEQ multiplex PCR; TCRdb's copy has only in-frame clones and lacks some. The table has 360,000 or so clones, about 91% seen once; the top ten hold approximately 1.9%. Treatment defined: roughly 20 received Ad26.COV2.S at low or high dose, single or two shots; about 5 received placebo; per-sample allocation not given. The study sampled participants on day 63 after the first vaccine or placebo injection. The material was peripheral blood, obtained in a trial of Ad26.COV2.S vaccine versus placebo. The receptor set was obtained from a person between 18 and 65 years old who received the Ad26.COV2.S COVID-19 vaccine or a placebo.

The chain uses TRBV6-5 and TRBJ1-4; 7 nucleotides match TRBD1. Trimming removed 6 bases from V and 4 bases from J; junction bases left unmatched: 5. CDR1 MNHEY and CDR2 SVGAGI come from the germline V gene. This CDR3 is built from 14 residues. CDR3 bases: TGTGCCAGCAGAAAGGGACAGAATAATGAAAAACTGTTTTTT. This translates into CASRKGQNNEKLFF.

The chain combines TRBV6-1 with TRBJ1-2; TRBD1 matches at 7 bases. The germline gives CDR1 MNHNS, CDR2 SASEGT. The CDR3 consists of 15 residues. Germline trimming cut 0 bases from V and 1 base from J; bases unmatched to any gene: 2. The DNA for the CDR3 is TGTGCCAGCAGTGAAGCGTACAGGGGTAACTATGGCTACACCTTC. This gives the protein CASSEAYRGNYGYTF.

This clone was picked up a small number of times. This chain joins TRBV28 and TRBJ2-1; 8 bases fit TRBD1. CDR1 is MDHEN and CDR2 is SYDVKM in the germline V gene. After removal of 5 bases from V and 12 bases from J, the junction contained 15 bases not matched to a gene. The CDR3 is made up of 15 amino acids. DNA for the CDR3: TGTGCCAGCAGTGCCAACCGGGACAGGTTTCGGGGGCAGTTCTTC. It encodes CASSANRDRFRGQFF.

V and J are TRBV7-2 and TRBJ2-7; D unclear. The V end lost 2 bases, the J end lost 2 bases, and 10 bases lay between the germline ends. The CDR3 is 14 residues long. From germline, CDR1 is SGHTA and CDR2 FQGNSA. The CDR3, as DNA: TGTGCCAGCAGCTTATTAGGTGGCCCCTACGAGCAGTACTTC. Its protein product is CASSLLGGPYEQYF.

The chain combines TRBV3-1 (or the pseudogene TRBV3-2) with TRBJ2-1, with a weak D call TRBD2 (6 bases). With 0 bases removed from V and 9 bases from J, the gap between germline ends came to 12 bases. CDR3 length: 14 amino acids. The V gene's germline CDR1 is LGHDT and CDR2 YNNKEL (reference sequence). The CDR3 coding sequence is TGTGCCAGCAGCCAAGATGGGCGGGGTAGTGAGCAGTTCTTC. Amino acids: CASSQDGRGSEQFF.

The V gene is TRBV5-1, the J gene TRBJ2-7; TRBD2 matches 10 bases. The J segment lost 6 bases and the V segment lost 2 bases, leaving 5 bases of the junction unmatched. Germline V lookup: CDR1 SGHRS, CDR2 YFSETQ. The CDR3 is made up of 14 amino acids. CDR3 sequence: CASSFTSGISEQYF. CDR3 DNA sequence: TGCGCCAGCAGCTTCACTAGCGGGATAAGCGAGCAGTACTTC.

The chain recombines TRBV28 with TRBJ1-5; tentative D call: TRBD1 (5 bases). The CDR3 covers 14 residues. Between the trimmed V and J ends, which lost 7 bases and 7 bases, there was a span of 17 bases. CDR1 and CDR2 (germline): MDHEN, SYDVKM. This CDR3 is CASTRGGSRQPQHF. The CDR3 nucleotides read TGTGCCAGCACCCGGGGGGGGTCCAGACAGCCCCAGCATTTT.

This clone turned up a few times. The rearrangement links TRBV19 to TRBJ2-7, with D possibly TRBD1 on 6 matching bases. The CDR3 is made up of 13 amino acids. Germline V gene lookup returns CDR1 LNHDA and CDR2 SQIVND (reference sequence). V was pared by 9 bases and J by 5 bases, with 17 bases between. The CDR3 protein is CASHPAGGHEQYF. The CDR3 region has the DNA TGTGCCAGCCATCCCGCTGGGGGCCACGAGCAGTACTTC.